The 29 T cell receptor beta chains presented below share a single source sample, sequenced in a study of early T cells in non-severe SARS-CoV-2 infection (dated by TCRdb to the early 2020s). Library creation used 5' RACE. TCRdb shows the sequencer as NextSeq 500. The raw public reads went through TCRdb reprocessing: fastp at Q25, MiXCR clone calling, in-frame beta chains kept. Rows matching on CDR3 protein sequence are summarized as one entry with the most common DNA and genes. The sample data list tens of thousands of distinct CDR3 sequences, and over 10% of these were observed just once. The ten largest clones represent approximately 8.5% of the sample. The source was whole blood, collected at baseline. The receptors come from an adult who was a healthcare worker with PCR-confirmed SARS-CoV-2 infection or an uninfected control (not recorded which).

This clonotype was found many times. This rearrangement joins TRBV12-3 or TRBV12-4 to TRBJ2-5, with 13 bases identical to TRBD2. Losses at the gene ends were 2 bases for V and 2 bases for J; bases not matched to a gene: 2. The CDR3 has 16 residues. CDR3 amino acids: CASSLRLAGGQETQYF. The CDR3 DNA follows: TGTGCCAGCAGTTTACGACTAGCGGGAGGACAAGAGACCCAGTACTTC.

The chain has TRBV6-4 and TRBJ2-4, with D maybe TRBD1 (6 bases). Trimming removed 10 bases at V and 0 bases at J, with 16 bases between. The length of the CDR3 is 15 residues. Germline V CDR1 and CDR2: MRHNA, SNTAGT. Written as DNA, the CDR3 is TGTGCCAAGCCGACAGGCGCTCTAGCCAAAAACATTCAGTACTTC. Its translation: CAKPTGALAKNIQYF.

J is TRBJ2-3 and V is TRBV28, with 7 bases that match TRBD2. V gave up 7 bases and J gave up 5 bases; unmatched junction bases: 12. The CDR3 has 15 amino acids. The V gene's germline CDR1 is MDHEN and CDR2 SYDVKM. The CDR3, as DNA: TGTGCCAGCACCCTATTGGGGGGGAGGGGAGATACGCAGTATTTT. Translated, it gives CASTLLGGRGDTQYF.

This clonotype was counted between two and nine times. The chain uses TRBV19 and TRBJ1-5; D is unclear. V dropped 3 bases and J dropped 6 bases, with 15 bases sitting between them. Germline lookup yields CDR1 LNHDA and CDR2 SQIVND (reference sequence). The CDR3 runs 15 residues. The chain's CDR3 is CASSITQVAGQPQHF. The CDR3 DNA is TGTGCCAGTAGTATTACGCAGGTGGCGGGTCAGCCCCAGCATTTT.

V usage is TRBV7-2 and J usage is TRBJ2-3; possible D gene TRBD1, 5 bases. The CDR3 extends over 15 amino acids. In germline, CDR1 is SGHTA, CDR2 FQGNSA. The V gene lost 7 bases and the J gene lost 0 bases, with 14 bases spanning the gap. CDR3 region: CASTLQVTSTDTQYF. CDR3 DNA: TGTGCCAGCACCCTACAGGTGACTAGCACAGATACGCAGTATTTT.

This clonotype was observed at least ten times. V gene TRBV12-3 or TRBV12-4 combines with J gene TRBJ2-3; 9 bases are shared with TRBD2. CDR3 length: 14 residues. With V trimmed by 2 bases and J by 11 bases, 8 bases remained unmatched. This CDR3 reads CASSLSSGGREQYF. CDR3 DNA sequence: TGTGCCAGCAGTTTATCAAGCGGGGGGCGGGAGCAGTATTTT.

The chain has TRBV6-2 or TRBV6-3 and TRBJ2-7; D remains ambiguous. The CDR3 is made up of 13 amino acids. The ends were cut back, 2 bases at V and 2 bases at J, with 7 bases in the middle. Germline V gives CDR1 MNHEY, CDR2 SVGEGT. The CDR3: CASSYASTYEQYF. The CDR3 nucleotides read TGTGCCAGCAGTTACGCTAGTACCTACGAGCAGTACTTC.

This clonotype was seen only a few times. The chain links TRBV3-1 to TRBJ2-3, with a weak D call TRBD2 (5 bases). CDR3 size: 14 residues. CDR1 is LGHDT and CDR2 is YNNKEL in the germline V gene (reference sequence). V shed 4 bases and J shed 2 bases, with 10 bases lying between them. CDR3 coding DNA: TGTGCCAGCAGCCCCGGGATTACCACAGATACGCAGTATTTT. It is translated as CASSPGITTDTQYF.

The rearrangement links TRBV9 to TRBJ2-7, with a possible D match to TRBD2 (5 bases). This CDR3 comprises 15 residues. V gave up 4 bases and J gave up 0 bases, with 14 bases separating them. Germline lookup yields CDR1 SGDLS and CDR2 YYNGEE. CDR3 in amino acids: CASSFGLASSYEQYF. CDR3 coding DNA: TGTGCCAGCAGCTTTGGACTCGCGAGCTCCTACGAGCAGTACTTC.

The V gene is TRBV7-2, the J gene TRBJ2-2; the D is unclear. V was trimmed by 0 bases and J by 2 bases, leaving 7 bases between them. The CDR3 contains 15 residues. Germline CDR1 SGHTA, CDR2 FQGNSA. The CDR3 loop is CASSLAALNTGELFF. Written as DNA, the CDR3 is TGTGCCAGCAGCTTAGCGGCCCTAAACACCGGGGAGCTGTTTTTT.

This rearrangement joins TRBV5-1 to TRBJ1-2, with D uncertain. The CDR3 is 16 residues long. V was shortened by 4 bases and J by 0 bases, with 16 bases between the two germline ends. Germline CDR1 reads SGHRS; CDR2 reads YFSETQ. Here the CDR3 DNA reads TGCGCCAGCAGCCCCGAAGGGCGGATAGCTAACTATGGCTACACCTTC. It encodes CASSPEGRIANYGYTF.

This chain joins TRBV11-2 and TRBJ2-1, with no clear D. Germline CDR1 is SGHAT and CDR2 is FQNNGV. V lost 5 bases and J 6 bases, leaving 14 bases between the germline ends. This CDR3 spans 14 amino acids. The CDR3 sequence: CASSLTYGGNEQFF. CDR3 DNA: TGTGCCAGCAGCCTGACGTACGGCGGCAATGAGCAGTTCTTC. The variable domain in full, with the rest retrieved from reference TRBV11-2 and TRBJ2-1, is EAGVAQSPRYKIIEKRQSVAFWCNPISGHATLYWYQQILGQGPKLLIQFQNNGVVDDSQLPKDRFSAERLKGVDSTLKIQPAKLEDSAVYLCASSLTYGGNEQFFGPGTRLTVL.

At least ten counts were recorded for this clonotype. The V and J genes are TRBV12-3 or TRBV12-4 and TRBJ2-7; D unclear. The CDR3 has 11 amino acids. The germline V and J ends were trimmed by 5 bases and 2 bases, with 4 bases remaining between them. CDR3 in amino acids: CASSPAYEQYF. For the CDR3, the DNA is TGTGCCAGCAGTCCAGCCTACGAGCAGTACTTC.

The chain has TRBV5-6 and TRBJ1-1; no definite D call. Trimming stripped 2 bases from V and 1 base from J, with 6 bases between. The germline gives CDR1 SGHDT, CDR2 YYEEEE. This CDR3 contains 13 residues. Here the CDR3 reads CASSFDQNTEAFF. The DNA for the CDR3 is TGTGCCAGCAGCTTCGATCAGAACACTGAAGCTTTCTTT. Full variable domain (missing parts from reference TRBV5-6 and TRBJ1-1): DAGVTQSPTHLIKTRGQQVTLRCSPKSGHDTVSWYQQALGQGPQFIFQYYEEEERQRGNFPDRFSGHQFPNYSSELNVNALLLGDSALYLCASSFDQNTEAFFGQGTRLTVV.

CDR3 in amino acids: CASSLGDTRYEQYF. The CDR3, as DNA: TGTGCCAGCAGCTTGGGGGACACCCGCTACGAGCAGTACTTC. The chain joins TRBV5-4 to TRBJ2-7; D possibly corresponds to TRBD1 (6 bases). In germline, CDR1 is SGHNT, CDR2 YYREEE (reference sequence). The CDR3 contains 14 residues. V shed 0 bases and J shed 3 bases, with 10 bases lying between them.

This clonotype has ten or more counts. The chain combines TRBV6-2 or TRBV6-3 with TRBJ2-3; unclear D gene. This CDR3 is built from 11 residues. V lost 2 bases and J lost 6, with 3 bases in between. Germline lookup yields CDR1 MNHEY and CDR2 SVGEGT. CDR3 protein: CASSYADTQYF. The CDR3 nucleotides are TGTGCCAGCAGTTACGCTGATACGCAGTATTTT.

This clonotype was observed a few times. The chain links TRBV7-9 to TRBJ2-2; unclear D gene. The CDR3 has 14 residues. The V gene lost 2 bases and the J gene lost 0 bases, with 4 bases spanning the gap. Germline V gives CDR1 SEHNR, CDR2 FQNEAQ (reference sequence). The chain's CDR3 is CASSLITNTGELFF. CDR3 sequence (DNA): TGTGCCAGCAGCTTAATAACGAACACCGGGGAGCTGTTTTTT.

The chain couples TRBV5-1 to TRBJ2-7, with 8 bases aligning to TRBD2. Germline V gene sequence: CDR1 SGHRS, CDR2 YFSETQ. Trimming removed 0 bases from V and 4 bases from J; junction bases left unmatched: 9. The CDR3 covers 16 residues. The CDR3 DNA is TGCGCCAGCAGCTTGGCATGGCCGGGAGGGGGTTACGAGCAGTACTTC. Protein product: CASSLAWPGGGYEQYF.

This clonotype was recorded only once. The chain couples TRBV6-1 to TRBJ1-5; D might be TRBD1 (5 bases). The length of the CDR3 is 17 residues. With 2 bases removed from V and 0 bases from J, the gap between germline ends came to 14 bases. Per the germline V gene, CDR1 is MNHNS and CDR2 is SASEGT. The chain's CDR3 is CASSESSGAYSNQPQHF. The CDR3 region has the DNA TGTGCCAGCAGTGAAAGTAGCGGGGCCTATAGCAATCAGCCCCAGCATTTT.

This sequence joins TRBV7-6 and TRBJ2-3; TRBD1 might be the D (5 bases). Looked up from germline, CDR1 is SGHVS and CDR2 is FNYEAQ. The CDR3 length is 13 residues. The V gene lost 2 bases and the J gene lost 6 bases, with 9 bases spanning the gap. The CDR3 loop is CASSLRQHDTQYF. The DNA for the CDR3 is TGTGCCAGCAGCTTAAGACAGCACGATACGCAGTATTTT.

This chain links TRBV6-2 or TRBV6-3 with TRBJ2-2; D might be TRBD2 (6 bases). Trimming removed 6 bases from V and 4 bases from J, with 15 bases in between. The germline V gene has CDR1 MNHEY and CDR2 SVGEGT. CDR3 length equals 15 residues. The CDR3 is CASRPGVAGTGELFF. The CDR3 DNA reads TGTGCCAGCAGACCGGGAGTCGCGGGCACCGGGGAGCTGTTTTTT.

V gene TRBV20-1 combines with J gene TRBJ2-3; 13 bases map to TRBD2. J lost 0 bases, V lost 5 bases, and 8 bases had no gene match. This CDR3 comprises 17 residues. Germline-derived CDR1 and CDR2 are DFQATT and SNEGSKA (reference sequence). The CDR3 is CSAPRTSGGKSTDTQYF. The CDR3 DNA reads TGCAGTGCTCCCAGGACTAGCGGGGGAAAAAGCACAGATACGCAGTATTTT.

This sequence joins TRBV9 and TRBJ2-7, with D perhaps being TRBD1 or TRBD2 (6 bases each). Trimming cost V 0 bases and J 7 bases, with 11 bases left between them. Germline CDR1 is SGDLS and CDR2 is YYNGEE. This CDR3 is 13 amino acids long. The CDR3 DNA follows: TGTGCCAGCAGCGTAGGAGGAGGGGGAGAGCAGTACTTC. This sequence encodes CASSVGGGGEQYF. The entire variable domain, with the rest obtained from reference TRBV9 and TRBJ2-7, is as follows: DSGVTQTPKHLITATGQRVTLRCSPRSGDLSVYWYQQSLDQGLQFLIQYYNGEERAKGNILERFSAQQFPDLHSELNLSSLELGDSALYFCASSVGGGGEQYFGPGTRLTVT.

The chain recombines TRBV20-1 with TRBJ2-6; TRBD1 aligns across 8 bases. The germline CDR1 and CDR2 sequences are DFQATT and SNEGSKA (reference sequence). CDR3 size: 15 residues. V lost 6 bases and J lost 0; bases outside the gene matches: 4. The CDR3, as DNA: TGCAGTGCGGGGACAGGAACCTCTGGGGCCAACGTCCTGACTTTC. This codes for CSAGTGTSGANVLTF.

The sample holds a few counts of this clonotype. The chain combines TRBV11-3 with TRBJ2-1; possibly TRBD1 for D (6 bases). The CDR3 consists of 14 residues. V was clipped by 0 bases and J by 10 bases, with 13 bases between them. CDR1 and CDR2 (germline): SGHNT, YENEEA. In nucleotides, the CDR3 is TGTGCCAGCAGCTTAGAGCAACAGGGCGGGGAGCAGTTCTTC. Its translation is CASSLEQQGGEQFF.

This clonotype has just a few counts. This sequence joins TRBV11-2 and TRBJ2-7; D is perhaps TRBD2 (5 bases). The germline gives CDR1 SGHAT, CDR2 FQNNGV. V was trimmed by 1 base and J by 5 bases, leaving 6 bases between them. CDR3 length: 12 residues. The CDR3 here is CASSLAGNEQYF. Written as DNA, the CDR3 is TGTGCCAGCAGCTTAGCGGGGAACGAGCAGTACTTC.

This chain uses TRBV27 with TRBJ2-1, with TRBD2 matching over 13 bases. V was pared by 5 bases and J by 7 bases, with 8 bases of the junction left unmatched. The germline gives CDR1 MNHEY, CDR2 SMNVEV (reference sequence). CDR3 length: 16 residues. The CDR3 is CASSPIGLAGANEQFF. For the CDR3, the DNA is TGTGCCAGCAGTCCCATCGGACTAGCGGGAGCTAATGAGCAGTTCTTC.

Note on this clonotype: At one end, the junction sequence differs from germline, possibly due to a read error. CDR3 bases: TGCGCCAGCAGCCAAGAGGCTAGCGGGGGCACCAGGGAGCTGTTTTTT. Translating gives CASSQEASGGTRELFF. The rearrangement uses TRBV4-1 and TRBJ2-2, with TRBD2 matching over 10 bases. CDR1 is MGHRA, CDR2 YSYEKL, per germline. The CDR3 runs to 16 residues.

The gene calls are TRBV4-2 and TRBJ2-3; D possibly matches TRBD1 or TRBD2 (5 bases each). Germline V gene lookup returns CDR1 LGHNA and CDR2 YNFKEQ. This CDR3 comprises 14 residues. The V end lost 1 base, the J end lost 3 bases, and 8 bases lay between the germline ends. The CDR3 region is CASSQGEGTDTQYF. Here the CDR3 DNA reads TGTGCCAGCAGCCAAGGTGAGGGGACAGATACGCAGTATTTT.